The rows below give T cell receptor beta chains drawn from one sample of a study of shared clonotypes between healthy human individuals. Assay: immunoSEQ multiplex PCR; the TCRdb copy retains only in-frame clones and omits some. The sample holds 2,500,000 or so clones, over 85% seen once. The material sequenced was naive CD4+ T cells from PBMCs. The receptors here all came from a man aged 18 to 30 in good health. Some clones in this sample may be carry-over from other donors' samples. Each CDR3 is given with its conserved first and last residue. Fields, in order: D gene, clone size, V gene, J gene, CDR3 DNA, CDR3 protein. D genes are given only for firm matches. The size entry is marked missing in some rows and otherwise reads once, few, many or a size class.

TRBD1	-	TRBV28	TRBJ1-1	TGTGCCAGCAGTTTAGACCAGGGGGACGCTTTCTTT	CASSLDQGDAFF
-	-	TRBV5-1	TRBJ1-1	TGCGCCAGCGGTCGGGACATCAACACTGAAGCTTTCTTT	CASGRDINTEAFF
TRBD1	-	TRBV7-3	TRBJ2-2	TGTGCCAGCAGCTTAATAGGGGGCCAGACCGGGGAGCTGTTTTTT	CASSLIGGQTGELFF
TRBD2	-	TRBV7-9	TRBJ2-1	TGTGCCAGCAGCTTAGACGCTAGCGGGGGTGAGCAGTTCTTC	CASSLDASGGEQFF
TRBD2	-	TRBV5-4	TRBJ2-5	TGTGCCAGCAGCTTGGGAAGGCCGGGACTACAAGAGACCCAGTACTTC	CASSLGRPGLQETQYF
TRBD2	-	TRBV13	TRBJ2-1	TGTGCCAGCAGCTTCGGCGGGAGGGGAAATGAGCAGTTCTTC	CASSFGGRGNEQFF
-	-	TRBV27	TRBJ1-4	TGTGCCAGCAGGGGTGGGGCCCTGGGTGAAAAACTGTTTTTT	CASRGGALGEKLFF
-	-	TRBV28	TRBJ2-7	TGTGCCAGCAGTTTAAGGGGACTGAGCTACGAGCAGTACTTC	CASSLRGLSYEQYF
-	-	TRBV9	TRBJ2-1	TGTGCCAGCAGCGGGTCCTCGGGGTCAAGCTCCTACAATGAGCAGTTCTTC	CASSGSSGSSSYNEQFF
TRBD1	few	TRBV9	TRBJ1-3	TGTGCCAGCAGCGTAGCGACAGGGATTGGAAACACCATATATTTT	CASSVATGIGNTIYF
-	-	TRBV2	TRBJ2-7	TGTGCCAGCAGTGAAGCCCTCCCCCCTCCCGAGCAGTACTTC	CASSEALPPPEQYF
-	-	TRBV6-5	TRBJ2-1	TGTGCCAGCAAAGCTTATTTTTTCCCGAATGAGCAGTTCTTC	CASKAYFFPNEQFF
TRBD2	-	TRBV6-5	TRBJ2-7	TGTGCCAGCAGGCTGGCGGGAGGGTCCTACGAGCAGTACTTC	CASRLAGGSYEQYF
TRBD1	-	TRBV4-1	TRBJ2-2	TGCGCCAGCGCCTTCGGACCCAGGGGGACCGGGGAGCTGTTTTTT	CASAFGPRGTGELFF
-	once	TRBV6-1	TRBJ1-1	TGTGCCAGCAGTGACCAACCGGGGACCACTGAAGCTTTCTTT	CASSDQPGTTEAFF
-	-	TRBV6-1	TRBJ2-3	TGTGCCAGCAGTGAAGCGTGGGACACGCAGTATTTT	CASSEAWDTQYF
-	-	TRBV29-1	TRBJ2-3	TGCAGCGTTGAATTAGGTAGCTTTGAGGGAGATACGCAGTATTTT	CSVELGSFEGDTQYF
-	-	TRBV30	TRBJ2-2	TGTGCCTGGAGTGTTTGGAGGGGGGACCTTAGCGGGAACACCGGGGAGCTGTTTTTT	CAWSVWRGDLSGNTGELFF
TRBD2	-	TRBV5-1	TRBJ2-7	TGCGCCAGCAGCTTCGGGGGGACCGCCGGGATCACTTCCTACGAGCAGTACTTC	CASSFGGTAGITSYEQYF
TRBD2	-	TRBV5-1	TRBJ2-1	TGCGCCAGCAGCTTGTTTCAGAGCGGGAATGGGAATGAGCAGTTCTTC	CASSLFQSGNGNEQFF
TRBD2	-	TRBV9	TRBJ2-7	TGTGCCAGCAGCACCGGACTAGCGGGAGCGAACTCCTACGAGCAGTACTTC	CASSTGLAGANSYEQYF
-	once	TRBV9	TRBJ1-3	TGTGCCAGCAACGGACCGGCGGAAGGAAACACCATATATTTT	CASNGPAEGNTIYF
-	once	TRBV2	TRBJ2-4	TGTGCCAACCAGGGGCCCGGCCTGGGTGAGAACATTCAGTACTTC	CANQGPGLGENIQYF
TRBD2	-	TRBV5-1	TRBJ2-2	TGCGCCAGCAGCTTGGAGCTAGCGGGAGCTCCGGGTCATGGCGGGGAGCTGTTTTTT	CASSLELAGAPGHGGELFF
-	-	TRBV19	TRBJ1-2	TGTGCCAGTAGCGAATCCGGGATCCGCTATGGCTACACCTTC	CASSESGIRYGYTF
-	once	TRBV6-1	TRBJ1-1	TGTGCCAGCAGCAGTTTCTCGGGACGCAGTGAAGCTTTCTTT	CASSSFSGRSEAFF
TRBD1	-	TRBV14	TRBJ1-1	TGTGCCAGCAGCCCACGGACAGGAGAAGCTTTCTTT	CASSPRTGEAFF
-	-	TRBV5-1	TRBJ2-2	TGCGCCAGCAGCTTGAACGGGAACACCGGGGAGCTGTTTTTT	CASSLNGNTGELFF
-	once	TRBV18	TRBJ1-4	TGTGCCAGCTCACCTGGACAGCACAATGAAAAACTGTTTTTT	CASSPGQHNEKLFF
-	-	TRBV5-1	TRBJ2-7	TGCGCCAGCAGCTATGCGGCAGACGAGCAGTACTTC	CASSYAADEQYF
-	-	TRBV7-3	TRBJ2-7	TGTGCCAGCAGCTTAAATCCAGGGGGGTACGAGCAGTACTTC	CASSLNPGGYEQYF
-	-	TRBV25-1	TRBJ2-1	TGTGCCAGCAGTCGAAGGGGCGGGTACAATGAGCAGTTCTTC	CASSRRGGYNEQFF
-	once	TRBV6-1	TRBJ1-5	TGTGCCAGCACGCGGGCGCCGGGTCAGCCCCAGCATTTT	CASTRAPGQPQHF
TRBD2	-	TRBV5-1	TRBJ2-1	TGCGCCAGCAGCCATCCGGGACTAGCGGCTTCCTACAATGAGCAGTTCTTC	CASSHPGLAASYNEQFF
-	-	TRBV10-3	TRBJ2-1	TGTGCCATCAGTGAAGGGGGACGTGAGCAGTTCTTC	CAISEGGREQFF
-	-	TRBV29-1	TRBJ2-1	TGCAGCGTGGGGGGACTCCCGGGGGCTAATGAGCAGTTCTTC	CSVGGLPGANEQFF
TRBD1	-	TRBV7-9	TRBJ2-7	TGTGCCAGCAGCTTACTACAGGGGGCCTACGAGCAGTACTTC	CASSLLQGAYEQYF
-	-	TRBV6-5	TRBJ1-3	TGTGCCAGCATGGGACGGAGGTTCTCTGGAAACACCATATATTTT	CASMGRRFSGNTIYF
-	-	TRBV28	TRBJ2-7	TGTGCCAGCAGTTTATGGGGTGCCGCTAGCGCCCAGCAAGGGCAGTACTTC	CASSLWGAASAQQGQYF
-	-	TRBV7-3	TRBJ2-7	TGTGCCAGCAGCTTAGGCAGGGGTCACTCCTACGAGCAGTACTTC	CASSLGRGHSYEQYF
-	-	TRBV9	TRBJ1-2	TGTGCCAGCAGCGAGGGCTCCCCCTATGGCTACACCTTC	CASSEGSPYGYTF
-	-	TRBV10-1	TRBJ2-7	TGCGCCAGCAGTGAGTGTATATTTATTATGGAGGGCTACGAGCAGTACTTC	CASSECIFIMEGYEQYF
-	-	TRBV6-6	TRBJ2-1	TGTGCCAGCAGTTACTCCCAGGGCAATGAGCAGTTCTTC	CASSYSQGNEQFF
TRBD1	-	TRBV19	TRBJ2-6	TGTGCCAGTATCGATCCGGGACAGGGTAATCTCCTGACTTTC	CASIDPGQGNLLTF
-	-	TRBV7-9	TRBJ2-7	TGTGCCAGCAGCTCAGAGGGTGGGAAAGCCTACGAGCAGTACTTC	CASSSEGGKAYEQYF
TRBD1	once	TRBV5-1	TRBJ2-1	TGCGCCAGCAGCTTCGGACAGGGGAGGTCCTACAATGAGCAGTTCTTC	CASSFGQGRSYNEQFF
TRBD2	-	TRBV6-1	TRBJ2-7	TGTGCCAGCAAGGTAGCGGGAGGATACGAGCAGTACTTC	CASKVAGGYEQYF
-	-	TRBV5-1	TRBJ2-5	TGCGCCAGCAGCCTCGGCCAGGGAGGAGAGACCCAGTACTTC	CASSLGQGGETQYF
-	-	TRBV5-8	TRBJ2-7	TGTGCCAGCAGCTTCGTCCTCGCAGGGGACTACGAGCAGTACTTC	CASSFVLAGDYEQYF
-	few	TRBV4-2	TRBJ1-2	TGTGCCAGCAGCCAAGACTCCTATGGCTACACCTTC	CASSQDSYGYTF
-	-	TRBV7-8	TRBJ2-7	TGTGCCAGCAGCCCCAGACAGTCCTCTGTTCCCTACGAGCAGTACTTC	CASSPRQSSVPYEQYF
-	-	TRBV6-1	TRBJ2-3	TGTGCCAGCACCCTTATCGGTACAGAGACAGATACGCAGTATTTT	CASTLIGTETDTQYF
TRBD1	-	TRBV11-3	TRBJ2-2	TGTGCCAGCGGTGAGGGACAGGGGGACACCGGGGAGCTGTTTTTT	CASGEGQGDTGELFF
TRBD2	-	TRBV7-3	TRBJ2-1	TGTGCCAGCAGCTTGTCCGGGACTACTTTGTTCTTC	CASSLSGTTLFF
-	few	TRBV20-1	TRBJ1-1	TGCAGTGCTGACATGGACACTGAAGCTTTCTTT	CSADMDTEAFF
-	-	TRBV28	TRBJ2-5	TGTGCCAGCAGTGAACTGAATTTGGGCCAGTACTTC	CASSELNLGQYF
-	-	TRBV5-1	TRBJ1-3	TGCGCCAGCAGCTGGGGCACGGCGAGCTCTGGAAACACCATATATTTT	CASSWGTASSGNTIYF